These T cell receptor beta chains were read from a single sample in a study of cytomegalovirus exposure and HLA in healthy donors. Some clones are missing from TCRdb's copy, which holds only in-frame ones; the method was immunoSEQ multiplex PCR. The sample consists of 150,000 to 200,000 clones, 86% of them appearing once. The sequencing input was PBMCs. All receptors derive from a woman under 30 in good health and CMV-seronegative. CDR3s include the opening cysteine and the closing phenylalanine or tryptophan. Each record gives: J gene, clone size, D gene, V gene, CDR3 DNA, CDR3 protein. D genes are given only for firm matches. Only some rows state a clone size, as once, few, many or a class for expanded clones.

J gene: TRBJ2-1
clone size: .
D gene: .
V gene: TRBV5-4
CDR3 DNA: TGTGCCAGCAGCCCCCGGGACTCCTGGGGCAATGAGCAGTTCTTC
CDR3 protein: CASSPRDSWGNEQFF

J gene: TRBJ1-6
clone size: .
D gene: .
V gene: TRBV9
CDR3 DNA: TGTGCCAGCGGCGAGGGGTCTCGTTCACCCCTCCACTTT
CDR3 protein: CASGEGSRSPLHF

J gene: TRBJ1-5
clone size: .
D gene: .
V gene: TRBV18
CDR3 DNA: TGTGCCAGCTCACGGGGACAAGAAGAGCTCAGGCCCCAGCATTTT
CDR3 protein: CASSRGQEELRPQHF

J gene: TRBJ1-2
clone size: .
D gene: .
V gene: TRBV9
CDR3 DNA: TGTGCCAGCAGCTCGGTGGGGGACACATCGTATGGCTACACCTTC
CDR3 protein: CASSSVGDTSYGYTF

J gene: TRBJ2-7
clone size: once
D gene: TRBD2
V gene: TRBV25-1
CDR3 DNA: TGTGCCAGCAGCCCCATAGTCACCCGGACTAGCGGTTACGAGCAGTACTTC
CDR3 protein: CASSPIVTRTSGYEQYF

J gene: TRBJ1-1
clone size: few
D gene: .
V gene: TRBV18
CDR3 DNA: TGTGCCAGCTCACCCCAACAGGGCGTGAACACTGAAGCTTTCTTT
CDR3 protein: CASSPQQGVNTEAFF

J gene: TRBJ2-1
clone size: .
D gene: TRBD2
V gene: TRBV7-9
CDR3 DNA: TGTGCCAGCAGCTCCTGGACTAGTTATTTGCAGGTTGAGCAGTTCTTC
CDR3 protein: CASSSWTSYLQVEQFF

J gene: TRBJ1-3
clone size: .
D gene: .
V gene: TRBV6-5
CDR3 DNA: TGTGCCAGCAGCCAAACGGGTGGAAACACCATATATTTT
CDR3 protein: CASSQTGGNTIYF

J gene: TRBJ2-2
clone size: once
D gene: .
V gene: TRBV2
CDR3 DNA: TGTGCCAGCCGTCCTTACACCGGGGAGCTGTTTTTT
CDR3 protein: CASRPYTGELFF

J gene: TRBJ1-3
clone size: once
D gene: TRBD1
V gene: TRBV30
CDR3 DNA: TGTGCCTGGGAATTGGGACAGGGAGATGGAAACACCATATATTTT
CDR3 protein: CAWELGQGDGNTIYF

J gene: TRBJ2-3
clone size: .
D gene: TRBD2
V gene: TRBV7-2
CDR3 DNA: TGTGCCAGCAGCTTAGCACCAGCGGGGGGTGATACAGATACGCAGTATTTT
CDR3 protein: CASSLAPAGGDTDTQYF

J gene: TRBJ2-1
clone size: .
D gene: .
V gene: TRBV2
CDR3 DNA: TGTGCCAGCAGTAAGGAGGAGCGGTCCTACAATGAGCAGTTCTTC
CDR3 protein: CASSKEERSYNEQFF

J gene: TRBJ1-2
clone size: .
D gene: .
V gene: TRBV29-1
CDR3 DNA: TGCAGCGTTGTGAGTGCTTTAAGGGAGTTCGACTATGGCTACACCTTC
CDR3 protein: CSVVSALREFDYGYTF

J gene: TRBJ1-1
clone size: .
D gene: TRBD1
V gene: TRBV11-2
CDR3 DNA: TGTGCCAGCAGCTTCCAGGGGGGTAGGGCTGAAGCTTTCTTT
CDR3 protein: CASSFQGGRAEAFF

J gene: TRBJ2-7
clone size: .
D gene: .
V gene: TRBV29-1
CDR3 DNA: TGCAGCGTTAACGACGGGGACACACGCTCCTACGAGCAGTACTTC
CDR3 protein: CSVNDGDTRSYEQYF

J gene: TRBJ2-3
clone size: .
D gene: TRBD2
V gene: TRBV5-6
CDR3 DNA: TGTGCCAGCAGCCAGGGACTAGCTGGCACAGATACGCAGTATTTT
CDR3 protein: CASSQGLAGTDTQYF

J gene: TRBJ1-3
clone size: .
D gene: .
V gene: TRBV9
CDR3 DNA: TGTGCCAGCAGCGTAGACCCGGGGTCTGGAAACACCATATATTTT
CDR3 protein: CASSVDPGSGNTIYF

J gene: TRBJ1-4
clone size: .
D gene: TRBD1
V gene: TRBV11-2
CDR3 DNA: TGTGCCAGCAGCTCGGACAGGGGAAATCAGGAAAAACTGTTTTTT
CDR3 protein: CASSSDRGNQEKLFF

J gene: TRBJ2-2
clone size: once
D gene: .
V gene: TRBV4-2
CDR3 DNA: TGTGCCAGCAGCCAGACTAGTGGGGCGATCACCGGGGAGCTGTTTTTT
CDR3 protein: CASSQTSGAITGELFF

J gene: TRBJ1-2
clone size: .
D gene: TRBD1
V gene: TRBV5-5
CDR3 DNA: TGTGCCAGCAGCGCGCGACAGGGCGCCGTAGCTAACTATGGCTACACCTTC
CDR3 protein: CASSARQGAVANYGYTF

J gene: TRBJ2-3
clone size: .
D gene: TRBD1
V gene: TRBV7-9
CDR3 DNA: TGTGCCAGCAGCTTAGGGACAGGGGGCAGCATGCGGGTCACAGATACGCAGTATTTT
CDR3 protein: CASSLGTGGSMRVTDTQYF

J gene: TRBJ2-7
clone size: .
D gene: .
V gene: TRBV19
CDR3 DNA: TGTGCCAGTACTCCCCGCGGGACAGTGGGATCCTACGAGCAGTACTTC
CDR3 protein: CASTPRGTVGSYEQYF

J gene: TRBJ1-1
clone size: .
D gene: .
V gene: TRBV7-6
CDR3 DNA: TGTGCCAGCAGCCGCCTAGGCAGCTTGAACACTGAAGCTTTCTTT
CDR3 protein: CASSRLGSLNTEAFF

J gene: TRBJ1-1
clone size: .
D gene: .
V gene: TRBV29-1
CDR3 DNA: TGCAGCGTGGTCGAGGCAGGGTGGCTGGCTGAAGCTTTCTTT
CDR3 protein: CSVVEAGWLAEAFF

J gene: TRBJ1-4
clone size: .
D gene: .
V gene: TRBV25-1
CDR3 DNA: TGTGCCAGCACCCGTGGTACTTATGAAAAACTGTTTTTT
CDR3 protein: CASTRGTYEKLFF

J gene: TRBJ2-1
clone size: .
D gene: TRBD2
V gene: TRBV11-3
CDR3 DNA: TGTGCCAGCAGCTTAACCCTAGCGGGAGGTCGATACAATGAGCAGTTCTTC
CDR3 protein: CASSLTLAGGRYNEQFF

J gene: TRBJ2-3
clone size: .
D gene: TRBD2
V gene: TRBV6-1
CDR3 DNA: TGTGCCAGCAGTTCACTAGCGGGAGGCACAGATACGCAGTATTTT
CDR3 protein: CASSSLAGGTDTQYF